This is a list of T cell receptor beta chains from one sample in a study of PD-L1 blockade in urothelial cancer. Here immunoSEQ multiplex PCR was the method, and the copy in TCRdb shows in-frame clones only, minus some. The sample lists about 76,000 clones, approximately 90% seen once, with about 0.94% in the top ten. Sequences were derived from PBMCs, sampled around atezolizumab (anti-PD-L1) treatment. These TCRs come from a woman of 80 years or more with urothelial cancer. Each CDR3 is given with its conserved first and last residue. D genes are given only for firm matches. Clone size is given for some rows only: seen once, a few or many times, or a class if the clone is expanded.

v_call	clone_size	j_call	d_call	cdr3_nt	cdr3_aa
TRBV9	.	TRBJ2-5	TRBD1	TGTGCCAGCAGCGTAAGCAGGGAGGACAGGGATGAGACCCAGTACTTC	CASSVSREDRDETQYF
TRBV19	once	TRBJ1-3	.	TGTGCCAGTGGCGGACGGGGAGCTGGAAACACCATATATTTT	CASGGRGAGNTIYF
TRBV10-2	.	TRBJ2-3	TRBD1	TGCGCCAGCAGTGAGCCAGGACAGGGCACAGATACGCAGTATTTT	CASSEPGQGTDTQYF
TRBV28	.	TRBJ1-5	TRBD1	TGTGCCACCACAGGTCCCGGGACAGGGGCCAATCAGCCCCAGCATTTT	CATTGPGTGANQPQHF
TRBV5-4	once	TRBJ2-7	TRBD2	TGTGCCAGCAGCTCCGTCCAGGGGACTAGCTTACGGGAGCAGTACTTC	CASSSVQGTSLREQYF
TRBV2	few	TRBJ1-5	TRBD1	TGTGCCAGCAGGGGGCGACAGGGCGGCAATCAGCCCCAGCATTTT	CASRGRQGGNQPQHF
TRBV5-1	once	TRBJ2-4	TRBD2	TGCGCCAGCAGCACGAGCGGGGTGGCCAAAAACATTCAGTACTTC	CASSTSGVAKNIQYF
TRBV18	once	TRBJ2-2	.	TGTGCCAGCTCACCAAATTCCCCCGGCACCGGGGAGCTGTTTTTT	CASSPNSPGTGELFF
TRBV5-1	.	TRBJ1-1	.	TGCGCCAGTTCACAGGGTTTAGGGACTGAAGCTTTCTTT	CASSQGLGTEAFF
TRBV6-6	.	TRBJ1-4	.	TGTGCCAGCGGGACTGGATTCTGGGGGGCTAATGAAAAACTGTTTTTT	CASGTGFWGANEKLFF
TRBV7-8	.	TRBJ1-1	TRBD1	TGTGCCAGCAGCTTGACAGGGGGGTTTGAGATGAACACTGAAGCTTTCTTT	CASSLTGGFEMNTEAFF
TRBV20-1	.	TRBJ1-2	.	TGCAGTGCTAGTAGCGGACCCGGCTACACCTTC	CSASSGPGYTF
TRBV4-1	.	TRBJ1-2	TRBD1	TGCGCCAGCAGCCTCGAGGAGGGGGCGACCTATGGCTACACCTTC	CASSLEEGATYGYTF
TRBV28	.	TRBJ1-1	.	TGTGCCAGCAGTCTATCAGCGGACACTGAAGCTTTCTTT	CASSLSADTEAFF
TRBV28	.	TRBJ2-2	.	TGTGCCAGCAGGCGGGCGTTAACCGGGGAGCTGTTTTTT	CASRRALTGELFF
TRBV29-1	.	TRBJ2-1	.	TGCAGCGTTGCCCGGGGAACCAATGAGCAGTTCTTC	CSVARGTNEQFF
TRBV7-9	.	TRBJ2-7	.	TGTGCCAGCAGCTTAGACTCCGGGGTCGGGCAGTACTTC	CASSLDSGVGQYF
TRBV13	.	TRBJ2-1	TRBD2	TGTGCCAGCAGAGATACTAGCGGGGGGCGAGGGGAGCAGTTCTTC	CASRDTSGGRGEQFF
TRBV7-9	.	TRBJ1-1	.	TGTGCCAGCAGCTTCTTGGAGTACACTGAAGCTTTCTTT	CASSFLEYTEAFF
TRBV7-9	.	TRBJ1-2	TRBD1	TGTGCCAGCAGCCCCGCGGGACAGGGGGCCTTCTATGGCTACACCTTC	CASSPAGQGAFYGYTF
TRBV10-1	few	TRBJ2-7	TRBD1	TGCGCCAGCCGGGACAGCGGTGGCGAGCAGTACTTC	CASRDSGGEQYF
TRBV27	.	TRBJ1-5	TRBD1	TGTGCCAGCAGTCTCGGACAGGGACGCAATCAGCCCCAGCATTTT	CASSLGQGRNQPQHF